This T cell receptor (beta chain) was identified in a study of T cell repertoires in cytomegalovirus infection. Study details: The study used recently identified HLA-C-restricted and well-studied HLA-B-restricted CMV epitopes. Public TCR beta signatures marked donors with CMV infection and the matching HLA.

MiXCR was run by TCRdb on the reads, yielding one entry per CDR3 protein. The data show approximately 730,000 distinct CDR3 sequences, around 30% seen once. V shed 5 bases and J shed 6 bases, with 17 bases lying between them. Germline V CDR1 and CDR2: SGHTA, FQGNSA. This CDR3 comprises 14 residues. A few counts support this clonotype. Antigen specificity is unknown. The chain joins TRBV7-2 to TRBJ2-7, with a weak D call TRBD1 (5 bases). The sequencing used cultured PBMCs, collected from culture after CMV antigen stimulation. The source of this sequence is a human donor in good health (CMV status not recorded). Some clones in this sample may be carry-over from other donors' samples. The CDR3 coding sequence is TGTGCCAGCAGCCGAAGGGGCACCCTCCTCGAGCAGTACTTC. It encodes CASSRRGTLLEQYF.